This T cell receptor beta chain was captured in a study of a mutant IDH1 vaccine in newly diagnosed glioma. As for the study in general: Mean patient age was approximately 40 years; 62.5% were male and 37.5% female. Antecedent treatment encompassed radiotherapy, temozolomide, or their combination; the majority received both. Study outcomes and limitations: Overall, 85% to 95% of patients had vaccine-induced immune responses.

The data were produced by immunoSEQ multiplex PCR, yet TCRdb's version contains in-frame clones alone and is incomplete. The sample includes about 25,000 clones, over 75% of them seen just once. Germline V gene data show CDR1 as SEHNR and CDR2 as FQNEAQ (reference sequence). This CDR3 region has 12 residues. Trimming took 8 bases from V and 1 from J, leaving 6 bases between them. On this clone itself: Its antigen is still unknown.

Documented time point: week 11, during vaccination. The investigators gave 300 ug of mutant IDH1 20-mer peptide in each vaccine dose, together with topical imiquimod. The TCR was taken from a young woman with glioma. The sample here was PBMCs, taken from a glioma patient whose treatment included an IDH1 peptide vaccine. This chain uses TRBV7-9 with TRBJ1-3; no clear D. The CDR3 nucleotides are TGTGCCAGCCCCTCTTCTGGAAACACCATATATTTT. It is translated as CASPSSGNTIYF.